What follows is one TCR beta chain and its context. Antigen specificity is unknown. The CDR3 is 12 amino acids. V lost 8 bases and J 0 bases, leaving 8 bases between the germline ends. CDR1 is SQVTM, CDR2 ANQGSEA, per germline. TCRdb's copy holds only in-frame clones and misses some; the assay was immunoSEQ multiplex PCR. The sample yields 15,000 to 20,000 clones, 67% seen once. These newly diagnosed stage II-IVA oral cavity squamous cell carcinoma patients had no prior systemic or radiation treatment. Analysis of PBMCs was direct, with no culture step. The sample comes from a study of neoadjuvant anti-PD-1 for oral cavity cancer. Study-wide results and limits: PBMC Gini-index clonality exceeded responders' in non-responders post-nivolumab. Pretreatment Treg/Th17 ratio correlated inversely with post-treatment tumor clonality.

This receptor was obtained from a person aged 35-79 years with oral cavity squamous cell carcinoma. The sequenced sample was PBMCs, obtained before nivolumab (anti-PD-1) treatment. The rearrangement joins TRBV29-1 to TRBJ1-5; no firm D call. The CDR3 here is CSCGDSNQPQHF. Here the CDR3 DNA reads TGCAGCTGCGGGGATAGCAATCAGCCCCAGCATTTT.